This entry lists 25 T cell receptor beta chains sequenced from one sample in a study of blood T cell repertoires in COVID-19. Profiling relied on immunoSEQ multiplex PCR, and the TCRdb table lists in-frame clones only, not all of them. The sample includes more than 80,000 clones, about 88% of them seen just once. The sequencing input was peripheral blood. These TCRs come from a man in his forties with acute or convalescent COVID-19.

CDR3 sequence (DNA): TGCGCCAGCAGCGACGACAGGGGAGGTGTGTTTTTT. Protein product: CASSDDRGGVFF. This sequence joins TRBV10-1 and TRBJ2-2; 8 bases fit TRBD1. The V gene end was trimmed by 6 bases and the J gene end by 15 bases; junction bases not matched to a gene: 9. The germline gives CDR1 WNHNN, CDR2 SYGVQD (reference sequence). CDR3 length: 12 residues.

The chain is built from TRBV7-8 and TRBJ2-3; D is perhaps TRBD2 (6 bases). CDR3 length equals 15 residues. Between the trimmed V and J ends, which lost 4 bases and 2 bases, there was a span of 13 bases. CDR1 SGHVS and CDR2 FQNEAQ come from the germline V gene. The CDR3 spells CASSYGGAPTDTQYF. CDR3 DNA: TGTGCCAGCAGCTACGGGGGAGCACCCACAGATACGCAGTATTTT.

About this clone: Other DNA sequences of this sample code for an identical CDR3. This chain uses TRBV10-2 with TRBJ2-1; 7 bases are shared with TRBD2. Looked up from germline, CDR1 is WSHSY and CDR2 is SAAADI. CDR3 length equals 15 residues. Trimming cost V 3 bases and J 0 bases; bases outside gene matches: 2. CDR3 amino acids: CASSDTGGSYNEQFF. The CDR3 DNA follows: TGCGCCAGCAGTGATACGGGGGGCTCCTACAATGAGCAGTTCTTC.

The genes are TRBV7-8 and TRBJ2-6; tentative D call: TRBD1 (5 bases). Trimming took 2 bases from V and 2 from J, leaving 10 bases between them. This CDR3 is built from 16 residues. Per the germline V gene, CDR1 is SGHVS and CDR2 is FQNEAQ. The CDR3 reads CASSLLRGTGANVLTF. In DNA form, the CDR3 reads TGTGCCAGCAGCTTACTAAGGGGTACTGGGGCCAACGTCCTGACTTTC.

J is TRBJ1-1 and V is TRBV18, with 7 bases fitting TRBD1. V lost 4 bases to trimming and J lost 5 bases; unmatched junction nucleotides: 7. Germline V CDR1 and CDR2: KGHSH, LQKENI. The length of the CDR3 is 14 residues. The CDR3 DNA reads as TGTGCCAGCTCACACGACAGGGCGGTGACTGAAGCTTTCTTT. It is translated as CASSHDRAVTEAFF.

The CDR3: CASSQNPLSVTINSPLHF. The CDR3 DNA follows: TGCGCCAGCAGCCAAAACCCTCTATCTGTTACTATTAATTCACCCCTCCACTTT. This chain joins TRBV4-3 and TRBJ1-6; D remains ambiguous. This CDR3 spans 18 amino acids. V gave up 2 bases and J gave up 6 bases, with 20 bases separating them. Germline V gene data show CDR1 as LGHNA and CDR2 as YSLEER.

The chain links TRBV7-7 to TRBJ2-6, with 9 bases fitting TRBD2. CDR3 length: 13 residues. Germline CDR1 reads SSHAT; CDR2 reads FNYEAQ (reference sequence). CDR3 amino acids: CASGSSGANVLTF. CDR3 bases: TGTGCTAGCGGGAGCTCTGGGGCCAACGTCCTGACTTTC.

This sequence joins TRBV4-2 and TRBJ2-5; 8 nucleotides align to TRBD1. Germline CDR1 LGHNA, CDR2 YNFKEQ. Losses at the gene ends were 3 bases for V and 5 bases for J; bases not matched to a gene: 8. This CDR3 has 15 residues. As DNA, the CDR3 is TGTGCCAGCAGCCAGACAGGGGAGACGTTGGAGACCCAGTACTTC. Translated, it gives CASSQTGETLETQYF.

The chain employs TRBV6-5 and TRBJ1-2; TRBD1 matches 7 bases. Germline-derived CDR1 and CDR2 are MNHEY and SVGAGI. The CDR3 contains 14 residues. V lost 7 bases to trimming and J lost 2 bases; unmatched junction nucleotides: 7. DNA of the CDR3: TGTGCCAGCATCTTAGGGGGCGGGAACTATGGCTACACCTTC. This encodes CASILGGGNYGYTF.

This CDR3 reads CASSPSVWDTQYF. The CDR3 nucleotides read TGTGCCAGCAGCCCCAGTGTATGGGATACGCAGTATTTT. The rearrangement links TRBV12-3 or TRBV12-4 to TRBJ2-3; D is unclear. V was trimmed by 6 bases and J by 6 bases, leaving 13 bases between them. The CDR3 has 13 residues.

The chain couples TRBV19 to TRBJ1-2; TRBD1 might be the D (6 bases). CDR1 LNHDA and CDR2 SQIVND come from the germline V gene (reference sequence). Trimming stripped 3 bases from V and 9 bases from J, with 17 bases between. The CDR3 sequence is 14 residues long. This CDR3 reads CASSISAGALSYTF. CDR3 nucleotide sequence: TGTGCCAGTAGTATCTCCGCAGGGGCCCTGAGCTACACCTTC.

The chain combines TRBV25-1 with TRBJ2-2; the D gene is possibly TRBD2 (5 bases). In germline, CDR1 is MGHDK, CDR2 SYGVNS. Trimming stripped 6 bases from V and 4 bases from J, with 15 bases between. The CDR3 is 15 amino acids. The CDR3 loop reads CASRNSLVFTGELFF. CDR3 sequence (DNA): TGTGCCAGCAGAAACTCACTAGTTTTCACCGGGGAGCTGTTTTTT.

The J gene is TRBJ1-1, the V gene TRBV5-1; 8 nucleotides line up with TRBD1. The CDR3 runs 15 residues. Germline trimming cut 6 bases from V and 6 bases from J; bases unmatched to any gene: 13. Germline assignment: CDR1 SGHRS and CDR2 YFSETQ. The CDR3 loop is CASTSAGGRSSEAFF. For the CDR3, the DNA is TGCGCCAGCACTTCTGCAGGGGGCCGATCATCTGAAGCTTTCTTT.

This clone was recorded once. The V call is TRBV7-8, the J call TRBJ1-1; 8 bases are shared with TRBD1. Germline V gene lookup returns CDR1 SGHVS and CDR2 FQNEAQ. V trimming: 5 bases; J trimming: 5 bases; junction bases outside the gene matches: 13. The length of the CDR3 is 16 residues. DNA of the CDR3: TGTGCCAGCAGCCAAAGGACAGGGCAAGTTGGGACTGAAGCTTTCTTT. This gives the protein CASSQRTGQVGTEAFF.

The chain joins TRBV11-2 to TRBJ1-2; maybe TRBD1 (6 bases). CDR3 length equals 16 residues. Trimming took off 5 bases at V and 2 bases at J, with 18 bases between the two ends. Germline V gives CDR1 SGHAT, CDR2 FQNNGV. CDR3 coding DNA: TGTGCCAGCAGCCCAGAGGGGGGGGGTTTAAACTATGGCTACACCTTC. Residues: CASSPEGGGLNYGYTF.

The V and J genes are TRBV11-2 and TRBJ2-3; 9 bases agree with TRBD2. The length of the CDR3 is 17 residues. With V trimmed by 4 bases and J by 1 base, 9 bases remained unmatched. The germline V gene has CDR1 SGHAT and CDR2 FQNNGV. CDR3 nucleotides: TGTGCCAGCAGCTCCCATGGCCAGCGGGAGGGCACAGATACGCAGTATTTT. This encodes CASSSHGQREGTDTQYF.

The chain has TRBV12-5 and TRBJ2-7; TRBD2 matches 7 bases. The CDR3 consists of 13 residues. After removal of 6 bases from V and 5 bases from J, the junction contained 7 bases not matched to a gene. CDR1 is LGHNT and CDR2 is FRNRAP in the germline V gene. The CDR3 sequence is CASGWTRSDEQYF. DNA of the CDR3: TGTGCTAGTGGATGGACTAGATCAGACGAGCAGTACTTC.

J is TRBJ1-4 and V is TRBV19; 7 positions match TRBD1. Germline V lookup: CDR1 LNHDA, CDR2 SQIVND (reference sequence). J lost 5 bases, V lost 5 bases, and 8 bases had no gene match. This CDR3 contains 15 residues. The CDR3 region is CASSVRQGTNEKLFF. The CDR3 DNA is TGTGCCAGTAGTGTGCGACAGGGAACCAATGAAAAACTGTTTTTT.

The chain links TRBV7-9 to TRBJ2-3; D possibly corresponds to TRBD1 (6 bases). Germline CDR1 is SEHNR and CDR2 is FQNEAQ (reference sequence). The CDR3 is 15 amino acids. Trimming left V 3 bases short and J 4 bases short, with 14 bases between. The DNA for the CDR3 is TGTGCCAGCAGCTTGGTAGAGAACAGGGCAGATACGCAGTATTTT. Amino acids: CASSLVENRADTQYF.

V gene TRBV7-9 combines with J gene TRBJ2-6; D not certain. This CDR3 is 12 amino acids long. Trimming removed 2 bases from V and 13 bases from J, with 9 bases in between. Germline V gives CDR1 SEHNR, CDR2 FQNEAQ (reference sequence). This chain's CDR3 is CASSLFEQVLTF. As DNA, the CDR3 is TGTGCCAGCAGCTTATTCGAACAGGTCCTGACTTTC. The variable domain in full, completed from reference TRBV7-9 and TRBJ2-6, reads DTGVSQNPRHKITKRGQNVTFRCDPISEHNRLYWYRQTLGQGPEFLTYFQNEAQLEKSRLLSDRFSAERPKGSFSTLEIQRTEQGDSAMYLCASSLFEQVLTFGAGSRLTVL.

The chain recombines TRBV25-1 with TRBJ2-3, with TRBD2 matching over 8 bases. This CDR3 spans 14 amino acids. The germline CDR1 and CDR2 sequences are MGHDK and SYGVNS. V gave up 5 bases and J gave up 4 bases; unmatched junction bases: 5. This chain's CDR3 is CASSIGGEADTQYF. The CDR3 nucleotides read TGTGCCAGCAGTATCGGGGGGGAAGCAGATACGCAGTATTTT. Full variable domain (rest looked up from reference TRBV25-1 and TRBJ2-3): EADIYQTPRYLVIGTGKKITLECSQTMGHDKMYWYQQDPGMELHLIHYSYGVNSTEKGDLSSESTVSRIRTEHFPLTLESARPSHTSQYLCASSIGGEADTQYFGPGTRLTVL.

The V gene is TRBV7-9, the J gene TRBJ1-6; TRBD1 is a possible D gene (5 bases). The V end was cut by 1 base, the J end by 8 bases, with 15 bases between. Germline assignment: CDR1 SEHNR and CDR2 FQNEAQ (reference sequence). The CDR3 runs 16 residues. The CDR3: CASSLDVYGGDSPLHF. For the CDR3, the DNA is TGTGCCAGCAGCTTAGATGTGTATGGGGGGGATTCACCCCTCCACTTT.

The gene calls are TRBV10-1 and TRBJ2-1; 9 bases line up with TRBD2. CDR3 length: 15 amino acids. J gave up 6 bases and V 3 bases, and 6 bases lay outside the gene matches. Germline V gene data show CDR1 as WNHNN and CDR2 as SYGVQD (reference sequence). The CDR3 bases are TGCGCCAGCAGTGAAGGGACTAGCAGGATCAATGAGCAGTTCTTC. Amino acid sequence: CASSEGTSRINEQFF.

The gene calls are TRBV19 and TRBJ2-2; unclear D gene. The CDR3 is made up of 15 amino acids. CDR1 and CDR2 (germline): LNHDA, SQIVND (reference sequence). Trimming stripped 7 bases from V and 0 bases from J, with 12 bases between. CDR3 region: CASTPRWANTGELFF. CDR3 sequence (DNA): TGTGCCAGTACCCCGCGGTGGGCGAACACCGGGGAGCTGTTTTTT.

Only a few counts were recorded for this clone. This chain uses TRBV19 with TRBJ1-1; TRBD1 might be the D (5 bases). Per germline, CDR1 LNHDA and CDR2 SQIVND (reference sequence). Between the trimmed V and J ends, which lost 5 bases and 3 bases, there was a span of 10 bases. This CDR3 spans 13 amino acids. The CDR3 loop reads CASSLLQDTEAFF. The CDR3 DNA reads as TGTGCCAGTAGTCTACTACAGGACACTGAAGCTTTCTTT.